One and the same sample provided the 9 T cell receptor beta chains below, sequenced in a study of T cells after yellow fever vaccination. TCRdb recomputed calls from the 5' RACE reads with MiXCR, one row per CDR3 protein. The table includes approximately 74,000 distinct CDR3 sequences, roughly 6.9% detected once. Specimen: CD8+ T cells sorted from PBMCs, collected less than 6 days after the first yellow fever vaccination. Receptors were obtained from a man aged 18 to 30 who received the YFV17D yellow fever vaccine.

This clonotype has a handful of counts. The chain couples TRBV27 to TRBJ1-2; 7 bases are shared with TRBD1. The V gene end was trimmed by 8 bases and the J gene end by 7 bases; junction bases not matched to a gene: 10. This CDR3 contains 13 residues. Germline V lookup: CDR1 MNHEY, CDR2 SMNVEV (reference sequence). The CDR3: CASGYRGGSGYTF. DNA for the CDR3: TGTGCCAGCGGATACAGGGGAGGTTCTGGCTACACCTTC.

The chain carries TRBV24-1 and TRBJ2-1, with 8 bases aligning to TRBD2. Trimming removed 0 bases from V and 2 bases from J; junction bases left unmatched: 8. The CDR3 is made up of 18 amino acids. From germline, CDR1 is KGHDR and CDR2 SFDVKD. This chain's CDR3 is CATSDLKAATSAYNEQFF. In nucleotides, the CDR3 is TGTGCCACCAGTGATTTGAAGGCTGCGACTAGCGCCTACAATGAGCAGTTCTTC.

This clonotype was observed a few times. The chain is built from TRBV12-3 or TRBV12-4 and TRBJ2-3; TRBD2 matches at 12 bases. V dropped 6 bases and J dropped 4; count of bases not matched to a gene: 11. The CDR3 is 17 amino acids. CDR3 sequence reads: CASSEWTSGEEADTQYF. The CDR3 nucleotides are TGTGCCAGCAGCGAATGGACTAGCGGGGAGGAGGCAGATACGCAGTATTTT.

The genes are TRBV19 and TRBJ2-2, with a tentative D call TRBD2 (6 bases). The germline V gene has CDR1 LNHDA and CDR2 SQIVND (reference sequence). The CDR3 runs 11 residues. Trimming left V 7 bases short and J 7 bases short, with 7 bases between. The chain's CDR3 is CASTGVGELFF. The CDR3, as DNA: TGTGCCAGTACGGGGGTCGGGGAGCTGTTTTTT.

CDR3 loop: CASSSSTRQETQYF. CDR3 nucleotide sequence: TGTGCCAGCAGCTCCTCGACTAGGCAAGAGACCCAGTACTTC. This chain uses TRBV5-4 with TRBJ2-5, with D perhaps matching TRBD2 (6 bases). CDR3 size: 14 residues. V was shortened by 3 bases and J by 2 bases, with 11 bases between the two germline ends. Looked up from germline, CDR1 is SGHNT and CDR2 is YYREEE (reference sequence). Looking up the rest from reference TRBV5-4 and TRBJ2-5 gives the full variable domain: ETGVTQSPTHLIKTRGQQVTLRCSSQSGHNTVSWYQQALGQGPQFIFQYYREEENGRGNFPPRFSGLQFPNYSSELNVNALELDDSALYLCASSSSTRQETQYFGPGTRLLVL.

This clonotype has at least ten counts. This chain connects TRBV6-1 to TRBJ2-7; a weak D match, TRBD2 (5 bases). The V and J ends lost 10 bases and 6 bases respectively, with 19 bases between them. Per the germline V gene, CDR1 is MNHNS and CDR2 is SASEGT. The CDR3 loop spans 13 amino acids. CDR3 coding DNA: TGTGCCACACAGACGGGGATCTTCGGCGAGCAGTACTTC. Translation: CATQTGIFGEQYF.

This clonotype was found a few times. The chain has TRBV6-2 or TRBV6-3 and TRBJ2-5; maybe TRBD1 (6 bases). There are 16 residues in the CDR3. The V and J ends lost 2 bases and 7 bases respectively, with 20 bases between them. CDR1 MNHEY and CDR2 SVGEGT come from the germline V gene. CDR3 DNA: TGTGCCAGCAGTTACCCTATCGGACAGCTCCGCCGGACCCAGTACTTC. It encodes CASSYPIGQLRRTQYF.

Ten or more counts support this clonotype. The genes are TRBV7-9 and TRBJ2-5; D remains unclear. V shed 3 bases and J shed 5 bases, with 4 bases lying between them. This CDR3 contains 11 residues. The germline CDR1 and CDR2 sequences are SEHNR and FQNEAQ (reference sequence). CDR3 sequence reads: CASSFPETQYF. The DNA of the CDR3 is TGTGCCAGCAGCTTCCCGGAGACCCAGTACTTC. The entire variable domain, with the rest obtained from reference TRBV7-9 and TRBJ2-5, is as follows: DTGVSQNPRHKITKRGQNVTFRCDPISEHNRLYWYRQTLGQGPEFLTYFQNEAQLEKSRLLSDRFSAERPKGSFSTLEIQRTEQGDSAMYLCASSFPETQYFGPGTRLLVL.

This clonotype was seen at least ten times. This chain joins TRBV2 and TRBJ2-1, with no clear D. The CDR3 extends over 14 amino acids. V shed 8 bases and J shed 0 bases, with 11 bases lying between them. CDR1 and CDR2 from the germline V gene are SNHLY and FYNNEI. The CDR3 bases are TGTGCCAGCCTCGCCCTGAGCTCCTACAATGAGCAGTTCTTC. Its translation: CASLALSSYNEQFF.